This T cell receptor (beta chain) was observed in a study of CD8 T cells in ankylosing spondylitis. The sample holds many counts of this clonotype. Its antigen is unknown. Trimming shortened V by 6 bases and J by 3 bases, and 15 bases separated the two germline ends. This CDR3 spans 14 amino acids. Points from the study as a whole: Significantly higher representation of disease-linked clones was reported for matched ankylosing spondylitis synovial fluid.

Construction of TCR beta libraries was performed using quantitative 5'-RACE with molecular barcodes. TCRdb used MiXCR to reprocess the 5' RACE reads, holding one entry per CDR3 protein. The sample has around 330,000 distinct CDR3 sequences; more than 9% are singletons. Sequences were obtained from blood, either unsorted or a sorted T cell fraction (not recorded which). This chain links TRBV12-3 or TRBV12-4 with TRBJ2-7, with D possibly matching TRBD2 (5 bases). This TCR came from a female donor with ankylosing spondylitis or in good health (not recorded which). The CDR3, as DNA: TGTGCCAGCAGCTCAGGACCCGGGAACTACGAGCAGTACTTC. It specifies CASSSGPGNYEQYF.